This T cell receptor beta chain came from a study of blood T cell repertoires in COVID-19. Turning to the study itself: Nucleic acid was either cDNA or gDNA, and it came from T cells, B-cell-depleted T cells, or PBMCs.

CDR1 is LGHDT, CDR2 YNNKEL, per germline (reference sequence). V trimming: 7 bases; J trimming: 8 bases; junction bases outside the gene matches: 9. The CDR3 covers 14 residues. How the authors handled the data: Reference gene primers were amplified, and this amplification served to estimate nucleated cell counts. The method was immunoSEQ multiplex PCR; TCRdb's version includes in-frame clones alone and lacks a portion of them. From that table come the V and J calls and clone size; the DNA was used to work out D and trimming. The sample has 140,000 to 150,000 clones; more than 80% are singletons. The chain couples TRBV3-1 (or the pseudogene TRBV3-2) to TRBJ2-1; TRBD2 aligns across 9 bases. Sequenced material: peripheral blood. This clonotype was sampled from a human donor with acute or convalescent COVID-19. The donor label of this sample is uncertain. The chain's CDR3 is CASKAGGPPHEQFF. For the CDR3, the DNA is TGTGCCAGCAAAGCGGGGGGCCCCCCTCATGAGCAGTTCTTC.